This T cell receptor (beta chain) was recorded in a study of beta chain features in type 1 diabetes. Study findings and constraints: A greater similarity of naive, central memory and Treg TCRB repertoires was seen among patients than among healthy donors. Sequencing from cDNA could over-represent high-TCR-expressing cells. No resolution was reached here on whether HLA type influences TCRB rearrangement.

This CDR3 comprises 13 residues. Germline-derived CDR1 and CDR2 are SQVTM and ANQGSEA. V was pared by 7 bases and J by 10 bases, with 22 bases between. Worth noting for this clone: Its antigen is currently unknown.

Sequencing targeted expressed TCRB transcripts, as all isolated RNA had been reverse transcribed. Clones were sequenced by immunoSEQ multiplex PCR, and TCRdb holds only the in-frame ones, with some missing. The sample has about 360,000 clones; 10% to 15% are singletons. Purity above 95% was achieved in all sorted populations. The sequence came from a man younger than 35 in good health. The V gene is TRBV29-1, the J gene TRBJ1-2; D possibly corresponds to TRBD1 (6 bases). The sequencing sample was made of naive CD4+ T cells from blood. The CDR3 region is CSASEGVRALYTF. CDR3 nucleotides: TGCAGCGCCAGCGAGGGGGTTAGAGCCCTCTACACCTTC.